This TCR beta chain derives from a study of blood T cells in healthy people across ages. Turning to the study itself: Template switching recovered approximately one barcoded beta molecule for every two T cells.

Alongside a J-beta primer mix, a sample-barcoded 5' primer served in a second PCR lasting roughly 6 to 12 cycles. MiXCR, applied by TCRdb to the 5' RACE reads, yields one record per CDR3 protein. The repertoire consists of some 760,000 distinct CDR3 sequences, with approximately 25% occurring once and the leading ten covering roughly 3.5%. A few counts support this clonotype. Its antigen is as yet unknown. Study findings and constraints: Older age went with lower TCR beta diversity per million T cells, in a roughly linear way.

The same data also contributed to another study, on T cells of mothers and their children. That investigation notes: Thymic selection molds TCR recombination output in a comparable way in related and unrelated pairs. No clones detected were persistent microchimeric T cell clones.

The receptor's source is a boy aged 5-17 years in good health. The material sequenced was blood.

In DNA, the CDR3 is TGTGCCAGCATCACTAGCGGGAGCGGCGGGACCCAGTACTTC. It yields the protein CASITSGSGGTQYF. V usage is TRBV3-1 and J usage is TRBJ2-5; TRBD2 matches 11 bases. CDR3 length: 14 residues. V trimming: 7 bases; J trimming: 7 bases; junction bases outside the gene matches: 8. Germline V gene lookup returns CDR1 LGHDT and CDR2 YNNKEL (reference sequence).